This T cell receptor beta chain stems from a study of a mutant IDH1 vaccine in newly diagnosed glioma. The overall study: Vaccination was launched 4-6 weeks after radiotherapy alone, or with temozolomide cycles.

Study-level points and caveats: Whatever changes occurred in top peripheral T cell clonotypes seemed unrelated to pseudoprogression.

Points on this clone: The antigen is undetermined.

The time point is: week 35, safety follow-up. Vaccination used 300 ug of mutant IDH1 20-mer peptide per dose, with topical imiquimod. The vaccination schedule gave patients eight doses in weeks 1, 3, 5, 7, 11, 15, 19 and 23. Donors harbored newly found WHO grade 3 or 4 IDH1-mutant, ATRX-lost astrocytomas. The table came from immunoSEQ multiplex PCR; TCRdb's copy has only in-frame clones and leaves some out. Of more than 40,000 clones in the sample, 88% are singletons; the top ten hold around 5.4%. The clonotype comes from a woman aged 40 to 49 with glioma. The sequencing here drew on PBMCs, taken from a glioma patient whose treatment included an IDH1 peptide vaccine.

The CDR3 loop is CASNIVEGAYNEQFF. The DNA for the CDR3 is TGTGCCAGCAACATCGTTGAGGGTGCCTACAATGAGCAGTTCTTC. V gene TRBV2 combines with J gene TRBJ2-1, with D possibly TRBD2 on 5 matching bases. The V and J ends lost 7 bases and 2 bases respectively, with 15 bases between them. The length of the CDR3 is 15 residues. CDR1 is SNHLY and CDR2 is FYNNEI in the germline V gene.